The TCR beta chain under discussion was sequenced for a study of shared clonotypes between healthy human individuals. TCRdb's copy holds only in-frame clones and misses some; the assay was immunoSEQ multiplex PCR. The repertoire includes about 1.5 million clones, about 98% of them detected once, and about 0.45% sits in the top ten. Trimming stripped 6 bases from V and 0 bases from J, with 11 bases between. Germline CDR1 MNHNY, CDR2 SVGAGI (reference sequence). The CDR3 contains 14 residues. This sequence joins TRBV6-6 and TRBJ1-1; perhaps TRBD1 as D (6 bases). The receptor was derived from a man aged 30-40 years in good health. Sequencing was performed on naive CD4+ T cells sorted from blood. Specified subset: CD45RA+ positively selected. CDR3 in DNA: TGTGCCAGCAGATCGGACAGTATGAACACTGAAGCTTTCTTT. This translates into CASRSDSMNTEAFF.